In this sample, the clone carrying this T cell receptor (beta chain) turned up a few times. No antigen is known for it. The data stem from a study of T cell repertoires in aging, cancer and after chemotherapy. Study details: Donor ages fell into six groups from 30 or younger up to 70 or older. Whole-study findings and limits: Loss of evenness, beyond lost richness, contributed to age-related TCR diversity decline in cancer patients. Median generation probability rose over the chemotherapy interval in each cancer cohort, suggesting rebound thymic output. These repertoire data do not allow conclusions about immunological memory after chemotherapy.

TRB rearrangements spanning V, D and J were amplified using mixed TRB-A/B primers. MiXCR was run by TCRdb on the multiplex PCR reads, yielding one entry per CDR3 protein. The sample shows 7,000 to 9,000 distinct CDR3 sequences, around 32% of them seen only once. TCR beta rearrangements were amplified from peripheral blood genomic DNA. Per the germline V gene, CDR1 is MNHEY and CDR2 is SMNVEV (reference sequence). V lost 6 bases, J lost 3 bases, and 17 bases lay in between. The CDR3 has 15 residues. The gene calls are TRBV27 and TRBJ1-1; perhaps TRBD1 as D (6 bases). The origin of this receptor is a human donor in good health. The sequenced sample was blood. CDR3 sequence: CASRPWGAVDTEAFF. The DNA of the CDR3 is TGTGCCAGCAGACCTTGGGGGGCCGTGGACACTGAAGCTTTCTTT.